Below, one T cell receptor (beta chain) is given with its context. Its antigen is unidentified. Investigators extracted total RNA from whole blood and did not sort T cells. This entry is derived from a study of monozygotic twins with inflammatory bowel disease. The V gene's germline CDR1 is MNHEY and CDR2 SVGAGI. The CDR3 length is 15 residues. Overall study results and limits: Since immunosuppressive treatments differed, patient repertoires may have gained added variability. Other individuals had fewer clonotypes in common with IBD patients than with healthy twins, especially with disease activity.

An amount of about 3,500 ng of total RNA was used for each TCR library. TCRdb re-called the 5' RACE reads and catalogs CDR3 proteins one per entry, DNA excluded. This sample's table reports more than 350,000 distinct CDR3 sequences. This sequence joins TRBV6-5 and TRBJ2-3; TCRdb calls TRBD2, which cannot be checked without DNA. The TCR sequence derives from a human donor with ulcerative colitis or Crohn's disease, or a healthy co-twin of an affected twin (not recorded which). Sequencing was performed on blood. The CDR3 here is CASSSLAGPRGTQYF.